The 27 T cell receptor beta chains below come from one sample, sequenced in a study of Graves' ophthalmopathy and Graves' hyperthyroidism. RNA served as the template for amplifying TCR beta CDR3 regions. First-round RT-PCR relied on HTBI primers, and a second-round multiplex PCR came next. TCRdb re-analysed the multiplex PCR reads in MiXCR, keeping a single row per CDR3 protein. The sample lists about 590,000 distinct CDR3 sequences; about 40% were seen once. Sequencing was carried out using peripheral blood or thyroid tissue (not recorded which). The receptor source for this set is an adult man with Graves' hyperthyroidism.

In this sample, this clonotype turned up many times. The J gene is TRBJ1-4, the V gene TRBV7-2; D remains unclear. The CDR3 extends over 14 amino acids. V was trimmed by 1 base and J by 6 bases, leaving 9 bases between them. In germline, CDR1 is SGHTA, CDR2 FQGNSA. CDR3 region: CASSLDLGDEKLFF. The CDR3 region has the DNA TGTGCCAGCAGCTTAGACCTAGGTGATGAAAAACTGTTTTTT.

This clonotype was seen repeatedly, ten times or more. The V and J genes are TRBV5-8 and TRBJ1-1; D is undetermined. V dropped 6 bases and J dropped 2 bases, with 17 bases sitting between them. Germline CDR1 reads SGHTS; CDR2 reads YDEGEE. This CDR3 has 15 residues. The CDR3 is CASINRKSGNTEAFF. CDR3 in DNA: TGTGCCAGCATCAACCGAAAGTCAGGCAACACTGAAGCTTTCTTT.

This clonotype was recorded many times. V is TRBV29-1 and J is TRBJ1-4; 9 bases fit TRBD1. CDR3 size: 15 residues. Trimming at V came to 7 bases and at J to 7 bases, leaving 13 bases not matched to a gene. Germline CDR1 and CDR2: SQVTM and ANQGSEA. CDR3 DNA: TGCAGCGCCCTCCCGGGAGGACAGGGGCCTGAAAAACTGTTTTTT. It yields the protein CSALPGGQGPEKLFF.

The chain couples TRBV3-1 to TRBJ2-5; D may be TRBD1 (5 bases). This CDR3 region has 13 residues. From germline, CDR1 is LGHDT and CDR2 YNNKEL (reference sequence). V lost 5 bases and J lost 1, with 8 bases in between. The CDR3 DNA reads TGTGCCAGCAGCGTCAGGGCCCAAGAGACCCAGTACTTC. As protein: CASSVRAQETQYF.

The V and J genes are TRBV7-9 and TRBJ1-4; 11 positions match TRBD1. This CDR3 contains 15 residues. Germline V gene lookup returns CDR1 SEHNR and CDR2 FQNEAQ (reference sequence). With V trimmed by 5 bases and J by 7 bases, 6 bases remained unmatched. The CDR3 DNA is TGTGCCAGCAGCACCCTGGGACAGGGGGGTGAAAAACTGTTTTTT. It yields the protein CASSTLGQGGEKLFF.

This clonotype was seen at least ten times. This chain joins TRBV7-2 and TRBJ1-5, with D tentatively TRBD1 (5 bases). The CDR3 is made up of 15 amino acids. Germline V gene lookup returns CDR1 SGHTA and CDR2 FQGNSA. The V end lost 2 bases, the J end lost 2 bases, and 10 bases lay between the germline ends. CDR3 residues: CASSLIRVGNQPQHF. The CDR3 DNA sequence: TGTGCCAGCAGCTTAATCAGGGTAGGCAATCAGCCCCAGCATTTT. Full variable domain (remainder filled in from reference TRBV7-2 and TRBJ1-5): GAGVSQSPSNKVTEKGKDVELRCDPISGHTALYWYRQSLGQGLEFLIYFQGNSAPDKSGLPSDRFSAERTGGSVSTLTIQRTQQEDSAVYLCASSLIRVGNQPQHFGDGTRLSIL.

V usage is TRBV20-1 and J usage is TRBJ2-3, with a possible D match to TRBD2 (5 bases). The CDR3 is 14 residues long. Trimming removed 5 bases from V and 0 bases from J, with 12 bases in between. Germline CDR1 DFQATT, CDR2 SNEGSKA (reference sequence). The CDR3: CSARTQRSTDTQYF. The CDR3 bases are TGCAGTGCTCGCACCCAGCGGAGCACAGATACGCAGTATTTT.

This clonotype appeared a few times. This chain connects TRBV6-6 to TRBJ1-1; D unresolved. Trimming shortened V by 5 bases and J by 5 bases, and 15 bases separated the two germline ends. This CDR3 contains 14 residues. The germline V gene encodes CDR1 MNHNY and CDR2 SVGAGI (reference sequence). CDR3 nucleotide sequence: TGTGCCAGCAGTCCTCTCGGGTGGTCAACTGAAGCTTTCTTT. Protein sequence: CASSPLGWSTEAFF.

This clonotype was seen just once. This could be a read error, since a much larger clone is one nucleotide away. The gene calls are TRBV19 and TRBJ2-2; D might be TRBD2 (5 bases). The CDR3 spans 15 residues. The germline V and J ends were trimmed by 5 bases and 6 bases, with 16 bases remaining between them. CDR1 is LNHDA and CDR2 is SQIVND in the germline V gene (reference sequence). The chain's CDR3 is CASSRGQRGSGELFF. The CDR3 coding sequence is TGTGCCAGTAGTCGCGGGCAGCGTGGATCCGGGGAGCTGTTTTTT.

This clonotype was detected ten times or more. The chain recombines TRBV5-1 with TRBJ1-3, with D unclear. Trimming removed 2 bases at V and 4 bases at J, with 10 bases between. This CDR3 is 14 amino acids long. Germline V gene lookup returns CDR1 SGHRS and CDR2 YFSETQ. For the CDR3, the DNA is TGCGCCAGCAGCTTTACCGGGCACGGAAACACCATATATTTT. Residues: CASSFTGHGNTIYF. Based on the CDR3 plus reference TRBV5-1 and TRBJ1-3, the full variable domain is KAGVTQTPRYLIKTRGQQVTLSCSPISGHRSVSWYQQTPGQGLQFLFEYFSETQRNKGNFPGRFSGRQFSNSRSEMNVSTLELGDSALYLCASSFTGHGNTIYFGEGSWLTVV.

The CDR3: CASQLAGRYNEQFF. Here the CDR3 DNA reads TGTGCCAGCCAACTAGCGGGACGCTACAATGAGCAGTTCTTC. This chain connects TRBV7-9 to TRBJ2-1; 10 nucleotides agree with TRBD2. Germline loops: CDR1 SEHNR, CDR2 FQNEAQ (reference sequence). The CDR3 length is 14 residues. V was pared by 8 bases and J by 3 bases, with 4 bases of the junction left unmatched.

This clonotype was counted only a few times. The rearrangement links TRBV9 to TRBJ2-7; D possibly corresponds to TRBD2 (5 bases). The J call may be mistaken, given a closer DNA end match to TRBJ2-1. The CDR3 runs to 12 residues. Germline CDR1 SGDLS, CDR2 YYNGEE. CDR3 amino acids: CASSVAGNEQFF. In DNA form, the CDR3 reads TGTGCCAGCAGCGTAGCGGGGAATGAGCAGTTCTTC.

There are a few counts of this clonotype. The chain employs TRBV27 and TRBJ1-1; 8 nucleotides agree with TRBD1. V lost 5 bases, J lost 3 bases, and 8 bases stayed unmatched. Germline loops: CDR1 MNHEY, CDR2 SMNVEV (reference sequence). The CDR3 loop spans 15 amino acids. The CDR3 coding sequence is TGTGCCAGCAGTGTGCGACAGGGGAAGGACACTGAAGCTTTCTTT. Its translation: CASSVRQGKDTEAFF.

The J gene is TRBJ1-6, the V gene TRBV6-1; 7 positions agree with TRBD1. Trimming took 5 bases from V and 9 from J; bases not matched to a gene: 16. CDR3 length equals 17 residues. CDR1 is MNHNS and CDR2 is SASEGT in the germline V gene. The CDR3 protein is CASSYGQGVRDSSPLHF. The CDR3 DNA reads TGTGCCAGCAGTTACGGCCAGGGGGTCAGGGATAGTTCACCCCTCCACTTT.

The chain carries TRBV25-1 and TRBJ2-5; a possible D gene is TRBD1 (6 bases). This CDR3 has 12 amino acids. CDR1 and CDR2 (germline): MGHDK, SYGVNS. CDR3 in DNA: TGTGCAGCATACAGGGACCAAGAGACCCAGTACTTC. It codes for CAAYRDQETQYF.

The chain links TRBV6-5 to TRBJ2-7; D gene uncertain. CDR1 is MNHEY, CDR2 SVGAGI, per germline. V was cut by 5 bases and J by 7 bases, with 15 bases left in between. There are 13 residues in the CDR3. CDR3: CASSPQRLWEQYF. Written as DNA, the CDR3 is TGTGCCAGCAGTCCCCAGAGGCTTTGGGAGCAGTACTTC.

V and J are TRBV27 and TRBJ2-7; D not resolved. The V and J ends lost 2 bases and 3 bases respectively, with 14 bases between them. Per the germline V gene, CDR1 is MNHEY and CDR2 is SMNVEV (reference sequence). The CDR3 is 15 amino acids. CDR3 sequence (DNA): TGTGCCAGCAGTTTAAAGACCTCACTTAGCTACGAGCAGTACTTC. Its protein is CASSLKTSLSYEQYF.

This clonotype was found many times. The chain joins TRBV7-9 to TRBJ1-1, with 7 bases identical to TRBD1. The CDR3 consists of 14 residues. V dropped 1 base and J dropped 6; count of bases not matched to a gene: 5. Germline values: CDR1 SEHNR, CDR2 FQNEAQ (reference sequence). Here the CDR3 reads CASSLEGGSAEAFF. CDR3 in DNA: TGTGCCAGCAGCTTAGAAGGGGGCAGCGCTGAAGCTTTCTTT.

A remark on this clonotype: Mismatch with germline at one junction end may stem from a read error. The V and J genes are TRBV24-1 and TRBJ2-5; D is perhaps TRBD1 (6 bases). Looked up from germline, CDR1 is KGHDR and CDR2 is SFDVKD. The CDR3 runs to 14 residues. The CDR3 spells CAASDWGQGETQYF. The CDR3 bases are TGTGCCGCCAGTGATTGGGGGCAGGGTGAGACCCAGTACTTC.

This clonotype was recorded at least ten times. The CDR3 DNA is TGTGCCAGCCTTGTGGGCTCTGGAAACACCATATATTTT. Translation gives CASLVGSGNTIYF. The chain combines TRBV6-1 with TRBJ1-3; D remains ambiguous. The CDR3 totals 13 residues. Trimming left V 8 bases short and J 0 bases short, with 8 bases between. Germline V gene data show CDR1 as MNHNS and CDR2 as SASEGT.

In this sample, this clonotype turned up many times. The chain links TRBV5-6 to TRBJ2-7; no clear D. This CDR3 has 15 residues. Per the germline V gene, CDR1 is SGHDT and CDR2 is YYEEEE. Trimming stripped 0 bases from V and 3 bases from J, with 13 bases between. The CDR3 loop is CASSLEAGFNYEQYF. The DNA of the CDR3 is TGTGCCAGCAGCTTGGAGGCAGGCTTCAACTACGAGCAGTACTTC.

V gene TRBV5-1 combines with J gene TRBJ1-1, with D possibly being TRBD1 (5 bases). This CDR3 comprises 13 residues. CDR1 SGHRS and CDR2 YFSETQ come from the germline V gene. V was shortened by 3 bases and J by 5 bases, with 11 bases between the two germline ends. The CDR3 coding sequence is TGCGCCAGCAGCTGGGGGAGGCGGACTGAAGCTTTCTTT. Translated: CASSWGRRTEAFF.

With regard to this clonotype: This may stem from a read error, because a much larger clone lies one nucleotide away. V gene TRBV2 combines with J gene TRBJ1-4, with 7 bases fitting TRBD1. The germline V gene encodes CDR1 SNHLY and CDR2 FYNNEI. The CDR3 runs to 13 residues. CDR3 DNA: TGTGCCAGTCAGGGGGGCACAAATGAAAGACTGTTTTTT. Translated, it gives CASQGGTNERLFF.

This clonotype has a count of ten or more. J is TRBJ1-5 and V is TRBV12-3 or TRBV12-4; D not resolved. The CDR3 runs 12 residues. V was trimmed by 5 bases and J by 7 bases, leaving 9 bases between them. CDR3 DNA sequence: TGTGCCAGCAGTCCCCGAGGGCAGCCCCAGCATTTT. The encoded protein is CASSPRGQPQHF.

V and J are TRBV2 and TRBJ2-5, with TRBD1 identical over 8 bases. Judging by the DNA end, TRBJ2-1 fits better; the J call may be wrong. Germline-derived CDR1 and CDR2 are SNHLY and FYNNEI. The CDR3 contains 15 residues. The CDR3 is CASSAMDRAENEQFF. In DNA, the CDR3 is TGTGCCAGCAGTGCCATGGACAGGGCAGAAAATGAGCAGTTCTTC.

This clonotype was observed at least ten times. This chain's CDR3 is CASSPQVGEDGYTF. For the CDR3, the DNA is TGTGCCAGCAGCCCCCAAGTAGGGGAAGATGGCTACACCTTC. V is TRBV7-8 and J is TRBJ1-2; maybe TRBD1 (5 bases). Trimming took off 5 bases at V and 6 bases at J, with 16 bases between the two ends. This CDR3 has 14 amino acids. The V gene's germline CDR1 is SGHVS and CDR2 FQNEAQ. Full variable domain (missing parts from reference TRBV7-8 and TRBJ1-2): GAGVSQSPRYKVAKRGQDVALRCDPISGHVSLFWYQQALGQGPEFLTYFQNEAQLDKSGLPSDRFFAERPEGSVSTLKIQRTQQEDSAVYLCASSPQVGEDGYTFGSGTRLTVV.

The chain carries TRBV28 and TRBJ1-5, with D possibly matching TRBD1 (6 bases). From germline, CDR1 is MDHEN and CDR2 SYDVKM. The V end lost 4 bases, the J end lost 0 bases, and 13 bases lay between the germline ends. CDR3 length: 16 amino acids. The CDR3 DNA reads TGTGCCAGCAGTTCAGCGGGACAACTTAGCAATCAGCCCCAGCATTTT. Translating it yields CASSSAGQLSNQPQHF.